This T cell receptor (beta chain) was documented in a study of cytomegalovirus exposure and HLA in healthy donors. On this clone itself: Antigen: not known.

General observations from the study: Among TCR beta chains of equal frequency, HLA-associated ones were more clonally expanded in a later analysis. Presence/absence analyses took donor sequencing depth as roughly uniform.

V gave up 5 bases and J gave up 7 bases; unmatched junction bases: 13. Looked up from germline, CDR1 is GTSNPN and CDR2 is SVGIG (reference sequence). The CDR3 sequence is 14 residues long. A multiplex PCR was run with 60 Vbeta primers and 13 Jbeta primers. TCRdb keeps only in-frame clones here, not all; method: immunoSEQ multiplex PCR. The sample has 120,000 or so clones. The sequence came from a man between 18 and 29 years old in good health and CMV-seronegative. Input material: PBMCs. The J gene is TRBJ1-2, the V gene TRBV30; 7 nucleotides agree with TRBD1. CDR3 nucleotides: TGTGCCTGGGGGGCGACAGGGAAATCATCTGGCTACACCTTC. Translation: CAWGATGKSSGYTF. Full variable domain (remainder filled in from reference TRBV30 and TRBJ1-2): SQTIHQWPATLVQPVGSPLSLECTVEGTSNPNLYWYRQAAGRGLQLLFYSVGIGQISSEVPQNLSASRPQDRQFILSSKKLLLSDSGFYLCAWGATGKSSGYTFGSGTRLTVV.